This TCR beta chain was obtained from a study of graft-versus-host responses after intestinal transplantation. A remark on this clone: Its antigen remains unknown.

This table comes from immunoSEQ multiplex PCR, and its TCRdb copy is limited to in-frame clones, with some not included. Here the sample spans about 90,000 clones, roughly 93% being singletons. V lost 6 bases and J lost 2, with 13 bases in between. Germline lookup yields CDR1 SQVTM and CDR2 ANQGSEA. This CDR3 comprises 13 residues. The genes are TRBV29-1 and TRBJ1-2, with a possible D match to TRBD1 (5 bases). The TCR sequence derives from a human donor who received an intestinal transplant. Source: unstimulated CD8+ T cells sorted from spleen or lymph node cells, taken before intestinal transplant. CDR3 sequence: CSVPRGENYGYTF. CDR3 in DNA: TGCAGCGTCCCTCGGGGGGAGAACTATGGCTACACCTTC.